The sequence of this T cell receptor beta chain was determined in a study of early T cells in non-severe SARS-CoV-2 infection. V lost 6 bases to trimming and J lost 4 bases; unmatched junction nucleotides: 8. The CDR3 spans 14 residues. Germline CDR1 and CDR2: SGHAT and FQNNGV. From the 5' RACE reads, TCRdb called clonotypes with MiXCR, one entry per CDR3 protein. The profile shows 55,000 to 80,000 distinct CDR3 sequences, approximately 10% of them singletons. A few counts support this clonotype. The receptor was derived from an adult who was a healthcare worker with PCR-confirmed SARS-CoV-2 infection or an uninfected control (not recorded which). The genes are TRBV11-2 and TRBJ2-7; 8 bases line up with TRBD2. Material: whole blood. The CDR3 nucleotides are TGTGCCAGCAGACGGACTAGCAGGATGTACGAGCAGTACTTC. Amino acids: CASRRTSRMYEQYF.